Presented here are 16 T cell receptor beta chains from one specimen sequenced in a study of T cells after yellow fever vaccination. TCRdb recomputed calls from the 5' RACE reads with MiXCR, one row per CDR3 protein. The repertoire consists of 250,000 to 350,000 distinct CDR3 sequences, with 6.5% to 8.5% occurring once and the leading ten covering 15% to 20%. The sequencing used PBMCs, collected about 49 days after the first yellow fever vaccination. All receptors come from a man younger than 30 who received the YFV17D yellow fever vaccine.

This clonotype was detected many times. The CDR3 loop is CASSQDPQVTEAFF. In nucleotides, the CDR3 is TGTGCCAGCAGCCAAGACCCCCAGGTCACTGAAGCTTTCTTT. This sequence joins TRBV4-2 and TRBJ1-1; D is unclear. Trimming shortened V by 0 bases and J by 4 bases, and 9 bases separated the two germline ends. Germline lookup yields CDR1 LGHNA and CDR2 YNFKEQ. The CDR3 spans 14 residues.

This clonotype was detected a few times. The chain is built from TRBV7-2 and TRBJ1-1; TRBD1 matches 7 bases. The CDR3 runs 15 residues. V lost 5 bases to trimming and J lost 0 bases; unmatched junction nucleotides: 6. Looked up from germline, CDR1 is SGHTA and CDR2 is FQGNSA. CDR3 nucleotide sequence: TGTGCCAGCAGCCTTTCGGGACAGCTGAACACTGAAGCTTTCTTT. Protein: CASSLSGQLNTEAFF.

Only a few counts were recorded for this clonotype. This chain links TRBV29-1 with TRBJ2-5; 8 bases are a match to TRBD1. Germline CDR1 SQVTM, CDR2 ANQGSEA. V lost 5 bases, J lost 2 bases, and 7 bases stayed unmatched. The CDR3 length is 14 residues. CDR3 nucleotide sequence: TGCAGCGTTCCCGGGACAGGCCTACAAGAGACCCAGTACTTC. It specifies CSVPGTGLQETQYF.

This clonotype was observed many times. The rearrangement links TRBV19 to TRBJ1-5; the D gene is possibly TRBD1 (6 bases). Trimming left V 5 bases short and J 3 bases short, with 17 bases between. The CDR3 extends over 16 amino acids. Germline V CDR1 and CDR2: LNHDA, SQIVND (reference sequence). The CDR3 coding sequence is TGTGCCAGTAGTCAAAGGGGTGGACAGATCAATCAGCCCCAGCATTTT. Encoded protein: CASSQRGGQINQPQHF.

At least ten counts were recorded for this clonotype. The gene calls are TRBV7-2 and TRBJ1-1, with D hard to call. V was shortened by 6 bases and J by 3 bases, with 5 bases between the two germline ends. There are 11 residues in the CDR3. Germline assignment: CDR1 SGHTA and CDR2 FQGNSA. The CDR3 is CASSSYTEAFF. The CDR3 DNA follows: TGTGCCAGCAGTTCTTACACTGAAGCTTTCTTT.

V and J are TRBV18 and TRBJ2-7, with 7 bases identical to TRBD2. The CDR3 extends over 16 amino acids. After removal of 3 bases from V and 3 bases from J, the junction contained 11 bases not matched to a gene. Germline CDR1 reads KGHSH; CDR2 reads LQKENI. The CDR3 loop is CASSPAGVRRGYEQYF. In DNA form, the CDR3 reads TGTGCCAGCTCACCGGCGGGGGTCAGGAGGGGCTACGAGCAGTACTTC.

There are a few counts of this clonotype. V usage is TRBV12-3 or TRBV12-4 and J usage is TRBJ2-1; 10 positions match TRBD1. The V gene end was trimmed by 5 bases and the J gene end by 3 bases; junction bases not matched to a gene: 7. This CDR3 contains 16 residues. The CDR3 region is CASSPRDRGFYNEQFF. The CDR3 DNA reads as TGTGCCAGCAGTCCCCGGGACAGGGGCTTCTACAATGAGCAGTTCTTC.

About this clonotype: This clone may be a read error of a much larger clone one base away. The chain has TRBV20-1 and TRBJ2-3; 12 nucleotides agree with TRBD2. This CDR3 spans 14 amino acids. CDR1 is DFQATT and CDR2 is SNEGSKA in the germline V gene (reference sequence). CDR3 in amino acids: CSAKLAGGTGTQYF. The CDR3 bases are TGCAGTGCTAAACTAGCGGGGGGCACAGGTACGCAGTATTTT.

The chain couples TRBV14 to TRBJ2-2; either TRBD1 or TRBD2 may supply D (6 bases each). Trimming removed 4 bases at V and 3 bases at J, with 21 bases between. Germline lookup yields CDR1 SGHDN and CDR2 FVKESK. There are 18 residues in the CDR3. CDR3 protein: CASSRTGARPSDTGELFF. In nucleotides, the CDR3 is TGTGCCAGCAGCCGGACGGGGGCCCGTCCTTCTGACACCGGGGAGCTGTTTTTT.

The rearrangement joins TRBV7-9 to TRBJ2-5; possible D gene TRBD1, 6 bases. V gave up 6 bases and J gave up 1 base, with 12 bases separating them. CDR3 length equals 14 residues. Germline V gene sequence: CDR1 SEHNR, CDR2 FQNEAQ (reference sequence). The CDR3 reads CASRKTGPQETQYF. The CDR3 DNA sequence: TGTGCCAGCAGAAAGACAGGACCCCAAGAGACCCAGTACTTC.

For the CDR3, the DNA is TGTGCCAGCAGTTATCTAGCGGGGGGGCTTAATGAGCAGTTCTTC. As protein: CASSYLAGGLNEQFF. The V call is TRBV6-5, the J call TRBJ2-1; TRBD2 matches at 12 bases. The length of the CDR3 is 15 residues. Per germline, CDR1 MNHEY and CDR2 SVGAGI. V was pared by 3 bases and J by 7 bases, with 4 bases of the junction left unmatched.

This clonotype was seen ten or more times. The gene calls are TRBV4-3 and TRBJ1-1; D not certain. Trimming took off 5 bases at V and 1 base at J, with 5 bases between the two ends. CDR1 LGHNA and CDR2 YSLEER come from the germline V gene. CDR3 length equals 12 residues. The CDR3 coding sequence is TGCGCCAGCAGCAATGGGAACACTGAAGCTTTCTTT. It yields the protein CASSNGNTEAFF.

This clonotype was detected only a few times. The rearrangement uses TRBV5-5 and TRBJ2-1, with TRBD1 matching over 10 bases. V lost 0 bases and J lost 0; bases outside the gene matches: 6. The CDR3 runs to 18 residues. Per the germline V gene, CDR1 is SGHKS and CDR2 is YYEKEE (reference sequence). The CDR3 loop is CASSLVPGQGISYNEQFF. In DNA form, the CDR3 reads TGTGCCAGCAGCTTGGTTCCGGGACAGGGGATCTCCTACAATGAGCAGTTCTTC.

A few counts support this clonotype. The chain has TRBV5-8 and TRBJ1-1; no clear D. The CDR3 is 12 residues long. Germline V gives CDR1 SGHTS, CDR2 YDEGEE. V dropped 2 bases and J dropped 7 bases, with 9 bases sitting between them. The CDR3 reads CASSLRGSEAFF. CDR3 coding DNA: TGTGCCAGCAGCTTAAGAGGCAGTGAAGCTTTCTTT.

This clonotype was seen repeatedly, ten times or more. V is TRBV7-2 and J is TRBJ2-1; D is perhaps TRBD2 (5 bases). V lost 1 base to trimming and J lost 7 bases, with 14 bases between them. This CDR3 comprises 15 residues. Germline V lookup: CDR1 SGHTA, CDR2 FQGNSA. The CDR3 is CASSLGPRGPNEQFF. The CDR3 DNA is TGTGCCAGCAGCTTAGGTCCTCGGGGTCCGAATGAGCAGTTCTTC.

This clonotype was seen more than once but under ten times. The rearrangement uses TRBV6-2 or TRBV6-3 and TRBJ2-2, with D unresolved. Trimming shortened V by 10 bases and J by 9 bases, and 15 bases separated the two germline ends. Germline V gene data show CDR1 as MNHEY and CDR2 as SVGEGT. The CDR3 totals 12 residues. In DNA, the CDR3 is TGTGCCACCGGCGCTCAGTTACGGGAGCTGTTTTTT. Its translation is CATGAQLRELFF.